The clone carrying this TCR beta chain was recorded once. CDR1 SQVTM and CDR2 ANQGSEA come from the germline V gene. Between the trimmed V and J ends, which lost 3 bases and 4 bases, there was a span of 10 bases. The length of the CDR3 is 12 residues. These data belong to a study of blood T cell repertoires in COVID-19. Overall study: Samples of COVID-19 (acute and convalescent) were obtained from the United States, Italy and Spain.

Assay: immunoSEQ multiplex PCR; the TCRdb copy retains only in-frame clones and omits some. This sample has around 280,000 clones, with 89% found just once. Individuals drawn from 24 US areas were about 18 to 90 years old. The clonotype comes from a woman between 40 and 55 years old who had recovered from COVID-19. The chain couples TRBV29-1 to TRBJ2-7, with a weak D call TRBD1 (6 bases). Sequencing was carried out using PBMCs or T cells enriched from blood (not recorded which). Written as DNA, the CDR3 is TGCAGCGTTGAGGGGGCTCGATACGAGCAGTACTTC. Its translation is CSVEGARYEQYF.